This record covers a single TCR beta chain. Time point in this sample: late sampling 161 to 241 days after vaccination in three convalescent patients. A single record per CDR3 protein comes from TCRdb applying MiXCR to the PCR reads. The sample includes 35,000 to 45,000 distinct CDR3 sequences, 36% of them seen just once. The data originate from a study of vaccination and CD4 T cells after COVID-19. The source material was CD4+ T cells from blood, sampled about 7 months after SARS-CoV-2 vaccination. This receptor was obtained from a human donor who had recovered from COVID-19.

The CDR3 DNA reads TGCGCCAGCAGCGGAGGGACAGGGGGGTCCTACGAGCAGTACTTC. Its translation is CASSGGTGGSYEQYF. The chain employs TRBV5-1 and TRBJ2-7; 11 bases agree with TRBD1. The CDR3 runs 15 residues. The J segment lost 1 base and the V segment lost 4 bases, leaving 4 bases of the junction unmatched. Germline loops: CDR1 SGHRS, CDR2 YFSETQ.